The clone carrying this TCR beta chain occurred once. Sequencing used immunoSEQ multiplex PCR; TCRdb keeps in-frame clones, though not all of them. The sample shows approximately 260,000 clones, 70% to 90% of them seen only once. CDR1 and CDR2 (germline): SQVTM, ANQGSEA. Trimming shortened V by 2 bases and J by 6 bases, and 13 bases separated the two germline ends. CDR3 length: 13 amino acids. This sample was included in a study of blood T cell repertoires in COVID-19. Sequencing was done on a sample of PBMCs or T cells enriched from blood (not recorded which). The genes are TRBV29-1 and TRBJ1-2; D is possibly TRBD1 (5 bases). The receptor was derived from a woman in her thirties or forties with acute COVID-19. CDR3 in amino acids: CSVERGGRDGYTF. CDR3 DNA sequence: TGCAGCGTTGAAAGGGGAGGGAGAGATGGCTACACCTTC.